This is a list of T cell receptor beta chains from one sample in a study of vaccination and CD4 T cells after COVID-19. Using its own MiXCR run on the PCR reads, TCRdb lists one record per CDR3 protein. The table includes about 20,000 distinct CDR3 sequences, around 50% detected once. The antigens these receptors bind are not known. Sequenced: CD4+ T cells from blood, cultured in vitro. The source of these receptors is a human donor who had recovered from COVID-19. The CDR3 runs from the conserved cysteine through the conserved F or W. Each record gives: D gene, clone size, J gene, V gene, CDR3 protein, CDR3 DNA. The D gene is left open where the match is weak. Clone size is stated in some rows and not others, as once, few, many or a class when expanded.

D: NA
size: NA
J: TRBJ2-2
V: TRBV18
CDR3: CASSPPRDRNTGELFF
DNA: TGTGCCAGCTCACCACCTCGGGATCGGAACACCGGGGAGCTGTTTTTT

D: TRBD2
size: NA
J: TRBJ2-5
V: TRBV20-1
CDR3: CSAQRGGGQETQYF
DNA: TGCAGTGCCCAGCGGGGGGGAGGTCAGGAGACCCAGTACTTC

D: NA
size: few
J: TRBJ2-2
V: TRBV20-1
CDR3: CSASLGNTGELFF
DNA: TGCAGTGCTAGTCTAGGGAACACCGGGGAGCTGTTTTTT

D: TRBD2
size: NA
J: TRBJ2-7
V: TRBV11-3
CDR3: CASSFGSGGSYEQYF
DNA: TGTGCCAGCAGCTTCGGGAGCGGGGGGTCCTACGAGCAGTACTTC

D: TRBD1
size: NA
J: TRBJ1-5
V: TRBV12-3/TRBV12-4
CDR3: CASRAGTGSGQPQHF
DNA: TGTGCCAGCAGGGCAGGGACAGGGTCCGGTCAGCCCCAGCATTTT

D: TRBD1
size: NA
J: TRBJ1-2
V: TRBV15
CDR3: CATSRDRGTGYTF
DNA: TGTGCCACCAGCAGAGACAGGGGGACAGGCTACACCTTC

D: TRBD2
size: NA
J: TRBJ2-7
V: TRBV7-2
CDR3: CASSRTSGTYEQYF
DNA: TGTGCCAGCAGCCGGACTAGCGGAACCTACGAGCAGTACTTC

D: NA
size: few
J: TRBJ1-2
V: TRBV6-1
CDR3: CASSLGLANYGYTF
DNA: TGTGCCAGCAGTCTGGGGTTAGCTAACTATGGCTACACCTTC

D: TRBD1
size: few
J: TRBJ2-1
V: TRBV6-1
CDR3: CASRGQGPVSYNEQFF
DNA: TGTGCCAGCAGAGGACAGGGTCCCGTCTCCTACAATGAGCAGTTCTTC

D: NA
size: NA
J: TRBJ2-5
V: TRBV7-8
CDR3: CASSRGWETQYF
DNA: TGTGCCAGCAGCCGGGGGTGGGAGACCCAGTACTTC

D: TRBD2
size: once
J: TRBJ2-2
V: TRBV12-3/TRBV12-4
CDR3: CASSSLSGGAPRGELFF
DNA: TGTGCCAGCAGTTCCTTAAGCGGGGGGGCCCCTCGCGGGGAGCTGTTTTTT

D: TRBD1
size: NA
J: TRBJ1-2
V: TRBV28
CDR3: CASSPWTGVYGYTF
DNA: TGTGCCAGCAGTCCTTGGACAGGGGTTTATGGCTACACCTTC

D: NA
size: NA
J: TRBJ1-5
V: TRBV6-2/TRBV6-3
CDR3: CASSYSLGYSNQPQHF
DNA: TGTGCCAGCAGTTACTCGCTCGGGTATAGCAATCAGCCCCAGCATTTT

D: NA
size: NA
J: TRBJ1-2
V: TRBV12-3/TRBV12-4
CDR3: CASSLGRTVYGYTF
DNA: TGTGCCAGCAGTTTAGGCAGGACAGTCTATGGCTACACCTTC

D: NA
size: few
J: TRBJ1-2
V: TRBV7-2
CDR3: CASSLVGTRYGYTF
DNA: TGTGCCAGCAGCTTAGTAGGGACACGGTATGGCTACACCTTC

D: NA
size: NA
J: TRBJ1-2
V: TRBV28
CDR3: CASSTLILRGGYTF
DNA: TGTGCCAGCAGCACCTTAATTCTTAGGGGTGGCTACACCTTC

D: NA
size: NA
J: TRBJ1-2
V: TRBV6-5
CDR3: CASSYDRNYGYTF
DNA: TGTGCCAGCAGTTACGACAGGAACTATGGCTACACCTTC

D: NA
size: NA
J: TRBJ2-2
V: TRBV6-1
CDR3: CASRGAPGELFF
DNA: TGTGCCAGCAGGGGGGCGCCCGGGGAGCTGTTTTTT

D: TRBD1
size: NA
J: TRBJ2-3
V: TRBV15
CDR3: CATSREGQSTDTQYF
DNA: TGTGCCACCAGCAGAGAGGGACAGAGCACAGATACGCAGTATTTT

D: NA
size: few
J: TRBJ2-3
V: TRBV11-1
CDR3: CASSRSASTDTQYF
DNA: TGTGCCAGCAGTCGATCAGCTAGCACAGATACGCAGTATTTT

D: NA
size: NA
J: TRBJ2-1
V: TRBV28
CDR3: CASSRGITYNEQFF
DNA: TGTGCCAGCAGCCGCGGGATTACCTACAATGAGCAGTTCTTC

D: NA
size: NA
J: TRBJ1-2
V: TRBV9
CDR3: CASRGQLGDGYTF
DNA: TGTGCCAGCCGGGGTCAGTTGGGGGATGGCTACACCTTC

D: TRBD1
size: NA
J: TRBJ1-5
V: TRBV19
CDR3: CASSYPGQGLQPQHF
DNA: TGTGCCAGTAGTTACCCCGGACAGGGACTCCAGCCCCAGCATTTT

D: NA
size: NA
J: TRBJ2-3
V: TRBV7-9
CDR3: CASSLNSPDTDTQYF
DNA: TGTGCCAGCAGCTTAAATTCCCCAGACACAGATACGCAGTATTTT

D: TRBD1
size: NA
J: TRBJ1-5
V: TRBV6-1
CDR3: CASRPQGPSNQPQHF
DNA: TGTGCCAGCAGACCACAGGGGCCGAGCAATCAGCCCCAGCATTTT

D: NA
size: few
J: TRBJ1-2
V: TRBV5-4
CDR3: CASSLEGPYGYTF
DNA: TGTGCCAGCAGCTTGGAGGGGCCCTATGGCTACACCTTC

D: TRBD2
size: NA
J: TRBJ2-5
V: TRBV20-1
CDR3: CSARTSGASGRETQYF
DNA: TGCAGTGCTAGAACCTCAGGCGCTAGCGGTAGAGAGACCCAGTACTTC

D: NA
size: NA
J: TRBJ2-6
V: TRBV30
CDR3: CAWSVDSLRANVLTF
DNA: TGTGCCTGGAGTGTAGACAGTCTCCGAGCCAACGTCCTGACTTTC

D: NA
size: few
J: TRBJ1-5
V: TRBV7-9
CDR3: CASSRQTSNQPQHF
DNA: TGTGCCAGCAGCCGACAGACTAGCAATCAGCCCCAGCATTTT

D: NA
size: NA
J: TRBJ2-7
V: TRBV19
CDR3: CASSTSTSGQYF
DNA: TGTGCCAGCTCAACTTCCACATCGGGGCAGTACTTC

D: TRBD2
size: NA
J: TRBJ2-7
V: TRBV7-2
CDR3: CASSLSGGSSYEQYF
DNA: TGTGCCAGCAGCTTAAGCGGGGGCTCTTCCTACGAGCAGTACTTC

D: NA
size: few
J: TRBJ1-6
V: TRBV11-3
CDR3: CASSSSYRARGYSPLHF
DNA: TGTGCCAGCAGCTCCTCATACAGGGCTAGAGGGTATTCACCCCTCCACTTT

D: NA
size: NA
J: TRBJ1-1
V: TRBV20-1
CDR3: CSARGRGGRGMNTEAFF
DNA: TGCAGTGCTAGAGGTCGGGGGGGCAGGGGAATGAACACTGAAGCTTTCTTT

D: TRBD2
size: NA
J: TRBJ2-3
V: TRBV6-2/TRBV6-3
CDR3: CASRALGLAGDYTDTQYF
DNA: TGTGCCAGCAGGGCTCTGGGACTAGCGGGGGATTACACAGATACGCAGTATTTT

D: NA
size: few
J: TRBJ2-3
V: TRBV28
CDR3: CASSLSGGGPGDTQYF
DNA: TGTGCCAGCAGTTTGTCAGGGGGAGGGCCCGGAGATACGCAGTATTTT

D: NA
size: few
J: TRBJ2-5
V: TRBV21-1
CDR3: CASSGVQTQYF
DNA: TGTGCCAGCAGCGGTGTCCAGACCCAGTACTTC

D: TRBD1
size: NA
J: TRBJ1-6
V: TRBV15
CDR3: CATSSRQGSGNSPLHF
DNA: TGTGCCACCAGCTCCCGACAGGGAAGTGGTAATTCACCCCTCCACTTT

D: NA
size: NA
J: TRBJ1-1
V: TRBV6-2/TRBV6-3
CDR3: CASSYPGANTEAFF
DNA: TGTGCCAGCAGTTACCCAGGGGCAAACACTGAAGCTTTCTTT

D: NA
size: NA
J: TRBJ2-1
V: TRBV6-2/TRBV6-3
CDR3: CASTLGGTYNEQFF
DNA: TGTGCCAGCACCTTGGGGGGGACATACAATGAGCAGTTCTTC

D: TRBD1
size: few
J: TRBJ1-5
V: TRBV19
CDR3: CASSTQGEKPQHF
DNA: TGTGCCAGTTCCACACAGGGGGAGAAGCCCCAGCATTTT

D: TRBD2
size: NA
J: TRBJ2-5
V: TRBV19
CDR3: CASSTQGLEETQYF
DNA: TGTGCCAGTAGTACGCAAGGACTAGAAGAGACCCAGTACTTC

D: TRBD1
size: NA
J: TRBJ1-1
V: TRBV28
CDR3: CASSLTRGQGRTEAFF
DNA: TGTGCCAGCAGTTTGACCCGGGGACAGGGGCGCACTGAAGCTTTCTTT

D: TRBD1
size: few
J: TRBJ2-7
V: TRBV20-1
CDR3: CSALRTGSPYEQYF
DNA: TGCAGTGCGCTGCGGACAGGGTCTCCCTACGAGCAGTACTTC

D: NA
size: NA
J: TRBJ1-5
V: TRBV6-1
CDR3: CASSPDRVQPQHF
DNA: TGTGCCAGCAGTCCCGATAGGGTCCAGCCCCAGCATTTT

D: NA
size: NA
J: TRBJ1-1
V: TRBV10-3
CDR3: CAIRLDSNTEAFF
DNA: TGTGCCATCCGATTGGACAGTAACACTGAAGCTTTCTTT

D: NA
size: few
J: TRBJ1-1
V: TRBV27
CDR3: CASSFQKVLKNTEAFF
DNA: TGTGCCAGCAGTTTCCAGAAAGTTTTGAAGAACACTGAAGCTTTCTTT

D: TRBD1
size: NA
J: TRBJ1-2
V: TRBV30
CDR3: CAWSGQGAGYTF
DNA: TGTGCCTGGAGTGGCCAGGGGGCTGGCTACACCTTC

D: NA
size: few
J: TRBJ1-2
V: TRBV19
CDR3: CASTPHRANYGYTF
DNA: TGTGCCAGTACCCCTCACAGGGCTAACTATGGCTACACCTTC

D: TRBD1
size: NA
J: TRBJ2-7
V: TRBV12-5
CDR3: CASGLALPGQGNSYEQYF
DNA: TGTGCTAGTGGTTTGGCCCTCCCCGGACAGGGGAATTCCTACGAGCAGTACTTC

D: TRBD2
size: NA
J: TRBJ2-7
V: TRBV6-1
CDR3: CASSDFGLADYEQYF
DNA: TGTGCCAGCAGTGACTTTGGACTAGCGGACTACGAGCAGTACTTC

D: NA
size: NA
J: TRBJ1-1
V: TRBV30
CDR3: CAWSSLTNTEAFF
DNA: TGTGCCTGGAGTAGTTTGACGAACACTGAAGCTTTCTTT

D: TRBD2
size: NA
J: TRBJ2-1
V: TRBV29-1
CDR3: CSVALADNEQFF
DNA: TGCAGCGTTGCCCTAGCGGACAATGAGCAGTTCTTC

D: NA
size: few
J: TRBJ2-2
V: TRBV20-1
CDR3: CSARGRVNTGELFF
DNA: TGCAGTGCTAGAGGGAGAGTGAACACCGGGGAGCTGTTTTTT

D: TRBD1
size: NA
J: TRBJ1-5
V: TRBV27
CDR3: CASSSQGAFPYSNQPQHF
DNA: TGTGCCAGCAGTTCACAGGGGGCTTTCCCTTATAGCAATCAGCCCCAGCATTTT

D: NA
size: NA
J: TRBJ1-1
V: TRBV29-1
CDR3: CSVHNGNTEAFF
DNA: TGCAGCGTTCACAATGGGAACACTGAAGCTTTCTTT

D: TRBD1
size: NA
J: TRBJ2-3
V: TRBV5-1
CDR3: CASREDRELTDTQYF
DNA: TGCGCCAGCAGAGAGGACAGGGAGCTAACAGATACGCAGTATTTT

D: TRBD2
size: few
J: TRBJ2-3
V: TRBV20-1
CDR3: CSARDASGITDTQYF
DNA: TGCAGTGCTAGAGACGCTAGCGGGATCACAGATACGCAGTATTTT